Listed here is a single T cell receptor beta chain. The antigen is unknown. The data derive from a study of PD-1 blockade in mismatch repair-deficient tumors. For the study at large: All were previously treated, progressing patients with around 12 mismatch repair-deficient cancer types. Study results and limitations: Tumor-resident clones, often absent from pretreatment blood, expanded after pembrolizumab and then contracted.

Repertoires were generated with immunoSEQ multiplex PCR, while TCRdb's copy carries only in-frame clones and drops some. The top ten clones hold just over 2.5% of a sample with some 84,000 clones, over 70% of them seen once. J gave up 7 bases and V 0 bases, and 11 bases lay outside the gene matches. The CDR3 contains 17 residues. Per germline, CDR1 SGHDN and CDR2 FVKESK. A few pembrolizumab responders had their TCRs sequenced. Source: peripheral blood, taken 12 weeks after starting pembrolizumab. The origin of this receptor is an adult with mismatch repair-deficient cancer. This chain joins TRBV14 and TRBJ2-1, with 8 bases matching TRBD2. The chain's CDR3 is CASSQDRGGRGWNEQFF. The CDR3 coding sequence is TGTGCCAGCAGCCAAGATCGGGGGGGAAGGGGATGGAATGAGCAGTTCTTC.